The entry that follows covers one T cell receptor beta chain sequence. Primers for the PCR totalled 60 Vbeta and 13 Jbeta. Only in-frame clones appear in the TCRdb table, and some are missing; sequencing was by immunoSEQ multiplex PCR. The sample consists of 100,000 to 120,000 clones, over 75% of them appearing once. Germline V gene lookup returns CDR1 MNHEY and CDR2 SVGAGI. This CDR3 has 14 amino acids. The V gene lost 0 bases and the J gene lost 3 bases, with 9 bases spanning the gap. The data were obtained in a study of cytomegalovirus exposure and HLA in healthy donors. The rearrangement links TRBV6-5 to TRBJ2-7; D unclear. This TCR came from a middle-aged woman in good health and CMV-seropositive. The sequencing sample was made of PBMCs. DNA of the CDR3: TGTGCCAGCAGTTACTCGGGCAACCTCTACGAGCAGTACTTC. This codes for CASSYSGNLYEQYF.